This TCR beta chain was identified during a study of T cells expressing NK-cell markers. At the level of the study: It was from sorted CD3+CD56+NKG2C+, CD3+CD56+NKG2C- and CD3+CD56-NKG2C+ T cells that TCR beta repertoires came. Regarding the study as a whole: NKG2C+ dominant clonotype frequencies in six or seven donors were roughly 1.0-7.5% of CD8+ T cells.

Germline V gene sequence: CDR1 SGHDT, CDR2 YYEEEE. CDR3 length: 12 residues. For this clonotype: Its antigen is unknown.

Researchers built TCR beta cDNA using 5'RACE template switching with UMIs. After re-calling the 5' RACE reads, TCRdb lists one entry per CDR3 protein, DNA absent. The sample data list around 470,000 distinct CDR3 sequences. The chain combines TRBV5-6 with TRBJ2-1; the D gene TCRdb calls, TRBD2, cannot be checked with no DNA. This clonotype originated in a woman aged 50 to 60 in good health. The specimen sequenced was blood T cells: a sorted CD56 or NKG2C T cell subset, CD4+ or CD8+ T cells, or bulk PBMC T cells (not recorded which). The CDR3 here is CASSFAGGPEFF.